This T cell receptor beta chain stems from a study of blood T cell repertoires in COVID-19. Germline CDR1 reads ENHRY; CDR2 reads SYGVKD. CDR3 length: 11 residues. The ends were cut back, 3 bases at V and 4 bases at J, with 2 bases in the middle. Method: immunoSEQ multiplex PCR; TCRdb's copy keeps in-frame clones and lacks some. The sample contains about 140,000 clones, more than 70% of which appear only once. The chain carries TRBV10-3 and TRBJ2-3; no firm D call. The clonotype was recovered from a man aged 50 to 60 with active or convalescent COVID-19. Sequences were obtained from peripheral blood. CDR3 nucleotides: TGTGCCATCAGTGACGCAGATACGCAGTATTTT. Protein: CAISDADTQYF.